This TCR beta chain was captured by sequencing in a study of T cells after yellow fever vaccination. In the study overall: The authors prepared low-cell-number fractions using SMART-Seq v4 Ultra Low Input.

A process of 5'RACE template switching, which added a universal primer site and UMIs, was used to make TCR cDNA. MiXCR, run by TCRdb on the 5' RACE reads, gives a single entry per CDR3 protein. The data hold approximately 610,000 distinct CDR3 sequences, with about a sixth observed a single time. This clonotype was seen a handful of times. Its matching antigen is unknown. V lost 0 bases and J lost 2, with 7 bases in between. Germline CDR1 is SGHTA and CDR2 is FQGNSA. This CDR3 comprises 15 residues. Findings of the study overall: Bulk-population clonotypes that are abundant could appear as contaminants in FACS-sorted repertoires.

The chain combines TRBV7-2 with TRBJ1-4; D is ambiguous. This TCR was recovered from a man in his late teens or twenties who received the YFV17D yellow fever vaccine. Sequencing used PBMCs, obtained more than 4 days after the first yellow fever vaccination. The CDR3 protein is CASSLAGRTNEKLFF. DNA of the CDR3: TGTGCCAGCAGCTTAGCGGGCAGGACTAATGAAAAACTGTTTTTT.